A single T cell receptor beta chain is shown here with its context. Generated by immunoSEQ multiplex PCR, the TCRdb table keeps only in-frame clones and is missing some. The sample has fewer than 200,000 clones, just under 95% seen once; the top ten hold 1.6%. The CDR3 totals 18 residues. Germline lookup yields CDR1 LNHDA and CDR2 SQIVND (reference sequence). This specimen belongs to a study of T cell responses to AZD1222 COVID-19 vaccine. The sample was peripheral blood, taken on day 0 of AZD1222 vaccination. The origin of this receptor is an adult in good health. The chain carries TRBV19 and TRBJ1-5; 7 bases agree with TRBD1. The CDR3 DNA is TGTGCTATGAAACCCCCGGGACAGTCTCTCCACACCGTTCAGCCCCAGCATTTT. Protein: CAMKPPGQSLHTVQPQHF.